The entry below gives a single TCR beta chain sequence along with its context. This sample is part of a study of T-cell reconstitution after alpha-beta-depleted transplantation in children. Preparation of the TCRbeta library was carried out with unique molecular identifiers. A single record per CDR3 protein comes from TCRdb applying MiXCR to the PCR reads. The sample includes about 98,000 distinct CDR3 sequences, about 22% of them seen just once. The source material was PBMCs, sampled before TCRalphabeta/CD19-depleted stem cell transplant. The sequence derives from a boy younger than 10 with acute lymphoblastic leukemia, due to receive a stem cell transplant.

For the CDR3, the DNA is TGTGCCAGCAGTTTTTCTAGCGGGCCATTCGGGGAGACCCAGTACTTC. This encodes CASSFSSGPFGETQYF. The rearrangement links TRBV28 to TRBJ2-5; 8 nucleotides line up with TRBD2. Germline assignment: CDR1 MDHEN and CDR2 SYDVKM. V lost 3 bases and J lost 5; bases outside the gene matches: 11. The CDR3 runs to 16 residues.